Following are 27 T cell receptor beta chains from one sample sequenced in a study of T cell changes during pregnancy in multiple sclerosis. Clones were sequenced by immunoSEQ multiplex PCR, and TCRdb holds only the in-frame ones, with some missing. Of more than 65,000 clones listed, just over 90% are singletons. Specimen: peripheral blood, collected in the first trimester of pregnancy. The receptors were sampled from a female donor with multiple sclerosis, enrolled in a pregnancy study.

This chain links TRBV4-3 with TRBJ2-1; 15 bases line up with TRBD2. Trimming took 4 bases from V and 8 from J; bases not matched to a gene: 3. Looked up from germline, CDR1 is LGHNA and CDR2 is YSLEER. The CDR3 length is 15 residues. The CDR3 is CASSLGLAGGDEQFF. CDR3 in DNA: TGCGCCAGCAGCCTAGGACTAGCGGGGGGGGATGAGCAGTTCTTC.

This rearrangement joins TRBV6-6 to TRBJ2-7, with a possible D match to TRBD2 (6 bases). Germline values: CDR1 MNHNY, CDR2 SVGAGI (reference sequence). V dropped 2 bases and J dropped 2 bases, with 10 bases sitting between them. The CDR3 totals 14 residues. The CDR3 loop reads CASSYPGTAYEQYF. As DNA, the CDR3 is TGTGCCAGCAGTTACCCCGGGACTGCCTACGAGCAGTACTTC.

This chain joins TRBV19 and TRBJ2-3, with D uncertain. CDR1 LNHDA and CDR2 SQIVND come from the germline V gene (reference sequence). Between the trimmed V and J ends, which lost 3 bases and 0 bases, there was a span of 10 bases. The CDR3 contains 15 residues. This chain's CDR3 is CASSIRDSSTDTQYF. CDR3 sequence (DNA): TGTGCCAGTAGTATCAGAGACTCTAGCACAGATACGCAGTATTTT. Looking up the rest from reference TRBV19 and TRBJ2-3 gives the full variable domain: DGGITQSPKYLFRKEGQNVTLSCEQNLNHDAMYWYRQDPGQGLRLIYYSQIVNDFQKGDIAEGYSVSREKKESFPLTVTSAQKNPTAFYLCASSIRDSSTDTQYFGPGTRLTVL.

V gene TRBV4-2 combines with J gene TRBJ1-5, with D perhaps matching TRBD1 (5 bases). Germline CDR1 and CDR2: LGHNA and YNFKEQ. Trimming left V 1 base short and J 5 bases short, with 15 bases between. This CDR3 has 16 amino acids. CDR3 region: CASSQGRDSSHQPQHF. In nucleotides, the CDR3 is TGTGCCAGCAGCCAAGGTCGAGACAGCAGCCATCAGCCCCAGCATTTT.

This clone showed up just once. The DNA for the CDR3 is TGTGCCAGCAGCTTAGCGACGGGAGGACAAGCCAAAAACATTCAGTACTTC. This translates into CASSLATGGQAKNIQYF. The chain links TRBV7-9 to TRBJ2-4; 7 nucleotides agree with TRBD2. Trimming took 0 bases from V and 0 from J; bases not matched to a gene: 5. Germline V CDR1 and CDR2: SEHNR, FQNEAQ (reference sequence). This CDR3 region has 17 residues.

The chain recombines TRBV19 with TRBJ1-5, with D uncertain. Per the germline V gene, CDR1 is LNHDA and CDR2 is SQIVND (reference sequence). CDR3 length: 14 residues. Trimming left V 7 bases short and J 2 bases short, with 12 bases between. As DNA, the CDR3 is TGTGCCAGTACGGGAACCTGGGGCAATCAGCCCCAGCATTTT. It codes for CASTGTWGNQPQHF.

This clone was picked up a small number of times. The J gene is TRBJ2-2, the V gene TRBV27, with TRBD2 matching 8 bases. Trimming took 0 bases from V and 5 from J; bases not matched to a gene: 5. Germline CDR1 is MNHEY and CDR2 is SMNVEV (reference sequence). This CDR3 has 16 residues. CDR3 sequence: CASSLSLAGWTGELFF. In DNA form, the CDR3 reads TGTGCCAGCAGTTTATCATTAGCGGGGTGGACCGGGGAGCTGTTTTTT.

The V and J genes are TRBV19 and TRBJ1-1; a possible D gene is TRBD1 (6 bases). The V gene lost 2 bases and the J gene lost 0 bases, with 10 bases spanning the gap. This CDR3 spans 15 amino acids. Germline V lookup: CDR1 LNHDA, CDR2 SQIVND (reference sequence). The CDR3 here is CASSITGQLNTEAFF. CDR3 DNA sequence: TGTGCCAGTAGTATAACCGGACAGCTGAACACTGAAGCTTTCTTT.

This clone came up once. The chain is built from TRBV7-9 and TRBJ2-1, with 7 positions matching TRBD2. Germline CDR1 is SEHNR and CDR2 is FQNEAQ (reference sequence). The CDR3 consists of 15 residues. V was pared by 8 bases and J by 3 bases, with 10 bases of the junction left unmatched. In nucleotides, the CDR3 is TGTGCCAGCGGAGCCCTAGCGGACTACTACAATGAGCAGTTCTTC. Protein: CASGALADYYNEQFF.

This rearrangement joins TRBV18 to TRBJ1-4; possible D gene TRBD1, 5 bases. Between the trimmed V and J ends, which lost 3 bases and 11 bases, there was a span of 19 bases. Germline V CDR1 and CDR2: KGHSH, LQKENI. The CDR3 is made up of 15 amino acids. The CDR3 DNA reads TGTGCCAGCTCACCGGAGGGGAGGGAACGGTATAAACTGTTTTTT. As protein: CASSPEGRERYKLFF.

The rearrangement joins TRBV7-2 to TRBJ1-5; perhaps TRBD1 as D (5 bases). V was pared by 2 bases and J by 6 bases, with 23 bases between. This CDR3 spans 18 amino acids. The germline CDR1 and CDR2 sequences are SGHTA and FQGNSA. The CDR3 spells CASSLNPWTALRGQPQHF. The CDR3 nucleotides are TGTGCCAGCAGCTTAAACCCTTGGACCGCCCTTAGGGGTCAGCCCCAGCATTTT.

CDR3 bases: TGTGCCAGCAGCGTAGGGGGTCGGGAAACTAATGAAAAACTGTTTTTT. Protein product: CASSVGGRETNEKLFF. This chain uses TRBV9 with TRBJ1-4; D gene uncertain. Germline V lookup: CDR1 SGDLS, CDR2 YYNGEE. The V gene lost 0 bases and the J gene lost 1 base, with 10 bases spanning the gap. The CDR3 length is 16 residues. Looking up the rest from reference TRBV9 and TRBJ1-4 gives the full variable domain: DSGVTQTPKHLITATGQRVTLRCSPRSGDLSVYWYQQSLDQGLQFLIQYYNGEERAKGNILERFSAQQFPDLHSELNLSSLELGDSALYFCASSVGGRETNEKLFFGSGTQLSVL.

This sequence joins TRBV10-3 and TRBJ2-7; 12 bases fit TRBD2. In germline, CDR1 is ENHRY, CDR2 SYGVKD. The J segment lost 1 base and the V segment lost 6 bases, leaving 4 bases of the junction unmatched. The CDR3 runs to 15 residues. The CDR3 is CAIRGGTSGSYEQYF. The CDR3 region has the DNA TGTGCCATCAGAGGCGGGACTAGCGGGTCCTACGAGCAGTACTTC.

The CDR3 sequence is CAWSERALSYNEQFF. The CDR3 DNA follows: TGTGCCTGGAGTGAGCGGGCGCTATCCTACAATGAGCAGTTCTTC. This chain joins TRBV30 and TRBJ2-1, with D possibly TRBD2 on 6 matching bases. The CDR3 consists of 15 residues. Trimming cost V 1 base and J 1 base, with 11 bases left between them. Per the germline V gene, CDR1 is GTSNPN and CDR2 is SVGIG (reference sequence).

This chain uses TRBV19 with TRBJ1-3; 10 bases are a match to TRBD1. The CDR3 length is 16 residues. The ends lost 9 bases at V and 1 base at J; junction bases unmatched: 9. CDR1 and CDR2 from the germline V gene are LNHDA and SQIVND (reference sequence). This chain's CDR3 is CASAPAGQGSGNTIYF. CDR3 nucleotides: TGTGCCAGCGCCCCCGCGGGACAGGGGTCTGGAAACACCATATATTTT.

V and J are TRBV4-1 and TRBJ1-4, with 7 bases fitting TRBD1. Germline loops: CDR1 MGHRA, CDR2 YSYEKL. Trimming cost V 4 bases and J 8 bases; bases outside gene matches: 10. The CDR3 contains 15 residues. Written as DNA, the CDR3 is TGCGCCAGCAGCCCAACCGACAGGGTGGTCGAAAAACTGTTTTTT. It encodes CASSPTDRVVEKLFF.

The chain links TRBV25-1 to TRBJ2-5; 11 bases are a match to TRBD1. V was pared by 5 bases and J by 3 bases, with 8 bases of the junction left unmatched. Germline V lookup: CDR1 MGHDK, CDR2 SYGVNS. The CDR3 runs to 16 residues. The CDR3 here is CASSLGQGATKETQYF. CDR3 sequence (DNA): TGTGCCAGCAGTCTTGGACAGGGGGCCACCAAAGAGACCCAGTACTTC.

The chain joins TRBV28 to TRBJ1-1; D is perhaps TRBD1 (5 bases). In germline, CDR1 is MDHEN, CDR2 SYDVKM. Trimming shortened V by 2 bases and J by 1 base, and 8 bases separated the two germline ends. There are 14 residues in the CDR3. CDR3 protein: CASSLGTKNTEAFF. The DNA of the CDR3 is TGTGCCAGCAGTTTAGGGACTAAGAACACTGAAGCTTTCTTT.

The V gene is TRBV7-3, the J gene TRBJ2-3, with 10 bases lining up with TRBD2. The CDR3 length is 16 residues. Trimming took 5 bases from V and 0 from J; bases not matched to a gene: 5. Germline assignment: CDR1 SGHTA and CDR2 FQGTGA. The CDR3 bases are TGTGCCAGCAGCCCTGGACTAGCGGTTAGCACAGATACGCAGTATTTT. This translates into CASSPGLAVSTDTQYF.

The CDR3 sequence is CATSSAAQRGNTDTQYF. In DNA, the CDR3 is TGTGCCACCAGCAGCGCTGCTCAACGGGGTAACACAGATACGCAGTATTTT. J is TRBJ2-3 and V is TRBV15, with a weak D call TRBD2 (5 bases). V gave up 3 bases and J gave up 2 bases, with 18 bases separating them. The CDR3 covers 17 residues. Germline values: CDR1 LNHNV, CDR2 YYDKDF (reference sequence).

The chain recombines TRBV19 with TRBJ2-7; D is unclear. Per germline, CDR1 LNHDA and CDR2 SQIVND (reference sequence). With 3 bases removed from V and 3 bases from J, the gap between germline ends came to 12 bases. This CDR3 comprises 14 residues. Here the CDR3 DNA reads TGTGCCAGTAGTATGGTTGTCTTCAGCTACGAGCAGTACTTC. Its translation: CASSMVVFSYEQYF.

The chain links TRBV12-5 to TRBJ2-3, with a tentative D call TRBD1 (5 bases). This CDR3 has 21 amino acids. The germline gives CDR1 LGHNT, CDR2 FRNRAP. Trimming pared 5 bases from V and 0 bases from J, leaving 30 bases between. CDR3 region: CASGPPGPEPKTELSTDTQYF. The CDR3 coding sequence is TGTGCTAGTGGTCCCCCCGGCCCTGAACCCAAGACAGAACTAAGCACAGATACGCAGTATTTT.

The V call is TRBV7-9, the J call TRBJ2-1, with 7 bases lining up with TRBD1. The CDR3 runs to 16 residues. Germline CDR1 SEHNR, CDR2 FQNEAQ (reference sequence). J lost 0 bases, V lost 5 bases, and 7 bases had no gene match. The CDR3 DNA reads TGTGCCAGCAGCCAAAGACAGGGCGCCTCCTACAATGAGCAGTTCTTC. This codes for CASSQRQGASYNEQFF.

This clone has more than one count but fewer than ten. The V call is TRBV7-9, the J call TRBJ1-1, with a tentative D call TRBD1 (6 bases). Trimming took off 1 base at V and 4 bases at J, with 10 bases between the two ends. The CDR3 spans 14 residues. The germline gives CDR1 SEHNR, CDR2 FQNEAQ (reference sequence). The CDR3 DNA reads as TGTGCCAGCAGCTTAGACGGGGGGCTCACTGAAGCTTTCTTT. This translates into CASSLDGGLTEAFF.

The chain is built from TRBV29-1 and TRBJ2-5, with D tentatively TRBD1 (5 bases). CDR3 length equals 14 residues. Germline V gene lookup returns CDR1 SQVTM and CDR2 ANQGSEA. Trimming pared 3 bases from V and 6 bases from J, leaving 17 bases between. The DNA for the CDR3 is TGCAGCGTTGAGGCCCGGGTGGGGCAACAGACCCAGTACTTC. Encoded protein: CSVEARVGQQTQYF.

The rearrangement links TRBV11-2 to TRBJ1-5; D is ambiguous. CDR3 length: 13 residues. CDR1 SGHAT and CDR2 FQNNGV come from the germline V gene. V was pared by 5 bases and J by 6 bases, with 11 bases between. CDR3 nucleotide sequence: TGTGCCAGCAGCGGGGAGACTAGTCAGCCCCAGCATTTT. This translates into CASSGETSQPQHF.

The CDR3 DNA follows: TGTGCCAGCAGCCGAGACAGGGGAGAGACCCAGTACTTC. As protein: CASSRDRGETQYF. The chain has TRBV27 and TRBJ2-5; 8 bases are shared with TRBD1. With V trimmed by 6 bases and J by 4 bases, 4 bases remained unmatched. This CDR3 spans 13 amino acids. CDR1 is MNHEY, CDR2 SMNVEV, per germline (reference sequence).